These 14 T cell receptor beta chains share one sample of origin, sequenced in a study of blood T cell repertoires in COVID-19. Data came from immunoSEQ multiplex PCR; TCRdb stores just in-frame clones and leaves some out. This sample has 150,000 or so clones, with 85% to 95% found just once. What was sequenced was peripheral blood. The receptor set was obtained from a woman between 45 and 65 years old with acute or convalescent COVID-19.

This clone was found once. The V call is TRBV12-5, the J call TRBJ1-5, with D perhaps TRBD1 (5 bases). Trimming shortened V by 6 bases and J by 4 bases, and 13 bases separated the two germline ends. The CDR3 has 14 residues. Germline CDR1 reads LGHNT; CDR2 reads FRNRAP. CDR3 sequence: CASGQAQENQPQHF. The CDR3 bases are TGTGCTAGTGGCCAGGCACAGGAGAATCAGCCCCAGCATTTT.

The V gene is TRBV12-3 or TRBV12-4, the J gene TRBJ1-5; D perhaps matches TRBD1 (6 bases). V lost 5 bases, J lost 6 bases, and 8 bases lay in between. CDR3 length: 12 residues. The CDR3 coding sequence is TGTGCCAGCAGTCCCAGGGGTCAGCCCCAGCATTTT. This translates into CASSPRGQPQHF.

The CDR3 here is CASSGENIQYF. In nucleotides, the CDR3 is TGTGCCAGCAGTGGAGAAAACATTCAGTACTTC. V is TRBV25-1 and J is TRBJ2-4; D unclear. Germline values: CDR1 MGHDK, CDR2 SYGVNS. Trimming stripped 4 bases from V and 5 bases from J, with 3 bases between. CDR3 size: 11 residues.

The DNA of the CDR3 is TGCGCCAGCAGCTTGGCAGGGGGGGATACGCAGTATTTT. Residues: CASSLAGGDTQYF. The rearrangement uses TRBV5-1 and TRBJ2-3; tentative D call: TRBD1 (7 bases). The germline V and J ends were trimmed by 0 bases and 6 bases, with 8 bases remaining between them. Germline-derived CDR1 and CDR2 are SGHRS and YFSETQ. The CDR3 has 13 amino acids.

The chain joins TRBV7-2 to TRBJ2-2; no reliable D call. Trimming pared 8 bases from V and 4 bases from J, leaving 11 bases between. The CDR3 is made up of 13 amino acids. Germline V gene data show CDR1 as SGHTA and CDR2 as FQGNSA. CDR3 region: CASQTQSTGELFF. The DNA of the CDR3 is TGTGCCAGCCAGACACAATCCACCGGGGAGCTGTTTTTT.

This sequence joins TRBV29-1 and TRBJ2-2; TRBD1 might be the D (6 bases). The CDR3 sequence is 14 residues long. V dropped 5 bases and J dropped 2 bases, with 12 bases sitting between them. CDR1 and CDR2 (germline): SQVTM, ANQGSEA. The CDR3 region has the DNA TGCAGCGTTAAGAGGGACACAAACACCGGGGAGCTGTTTTTT. Translating gives CSVKRDTNTGELFF.

The chain combines TRBV11-2 with TRBJ1-6; tentatively, D is TRBD1 (6 bases). This CDR3 is built from 13 residues. The germline CDR1 and CDR2 sequences are SGHAT and FQNNGV. V shed 8 bases and J shed 3 bases, with 8 bases lying between them. The CDR3 coding sequence is TGTGCCAGCCGGACAGTCTATAATTCACCCCTCCACTTT. Encoded protein: CASRTVYNSPLHF.

The V and J genes are TRBV28 and TRBJ1-4, with D unclear. The V gene's germline CDR1 is MDHEN and CDR2 SYDVKM. V gave up 3 bases and J gave up 7 bases, with 12 bases separating them. CDR3 length: 14 residues. CDR3 in amino acids: CASSFGDVGEKLFF. As DNA, the CDR3 is TGTGCCAGCAGTTTTGGAGATGTGGGTGAAAAACTGTTTTTT.

The V call is TRBV6-5, the J call TRBJ1-5, with D maybe TRBD1 (5 bases). Germline loops: CDR1 MNHEY, CDR2 SVGAGI. The CDR3 has 13 amino acids. Trimming removed 4 bases at V and 7 bases at J, with 11 bases between. This chain's CDR3 is CASSSGRGQPQHF. CDR3 nucleotides: TGTGCCAGCAGTTCCGGTAGGGGACAGCCCCAGCATTTT.

The rearrangement joins TRBV6-5 to TRBJ2-5, with 7 bases that match TRBD2. The CDR3 runs to 15 residues. J gave up 7 bases and V 0 bases, and 8 bases lay outside the gene matches. Germline assignment: CDR1 MNHEY and CDR2 SVGAGI. CDR3 nucleotides: TGTGCCAGCAGTTACTCTGCGGGGGTGCTCGGGACCCAGTACTTC. As protein: CASSYSAGVLGTQYF.

The chain combines TRBV5-6 with TRBJ2-7; perhaps TRBD1 as D (5 bases). The V gene's germline CDR1 is SGHDT and CDR2 YYEEEE. The V end lost 4 bases, the J end lost 0 bases, and 23 bases lay between the germline ends. CDR3 length: 18 amino acids. CDR3 sequence (DNA): TGTGCCAGCAGCCGCATCCCGAACCGGGCCCAGGGCTCCTACGAGCAGTACTTC. Translation: CASSRIPNRAQGSYEQYF. The whole variable domain, remainder taken from reference TRBV5-6 and TRBJ2-7, is DAGVTQSPTHLIKTRGQQVTLRCSPKSGHDTVSWYQQALGQGPQFIFQYYEEEERQRGNFPDRFSGHQFPNYSSELNVNALLLGDSALYLCASSRIPNRAQGSYEQYFGPGTRLTVT.

The chain uses TRBV4-3 and TRBJ2-1; D is perhaps TRBD2 (6 bases). The CDR3 runs to 16 residues. From germline, CDR1 is LGHNA and CDR2 YSLEER. V was shortened by 1 base and J by 0 bases, with 10 bases between the two germline ends. The CDR3 region has the DNA TGCGCCAGCAGCCAAGGTGTGACTAGCTCCTACAATGAGCAGTTCTTC. As protein: CASSQGVTSSYNEQFF.

This clone was recorded once. The rearrangement links TRBV19 to TRBJ1-6; 7 bases match TRBD1. The germline V gene encodes CDR1 LNHDA and CDR2 SQIVND (reference sequence). The CDR3 consists of 16 residues. The junction had 10 bases not matched to a gene; V was cut back by 1 base and J by 10 bases. The CDR3 DNA reads as TGTGCCAGTAGTATAGCGGGGACAGCTGTGAGGTCACCCCTCCACTTT. The encoded protein is CASSIAGTAVRSPLHF. Full variable domain (remainder filled in from reference TRBV19 and TRBJ1-6): DGGITQSPKYLFRKEGQNVTLSCEQNLNHDAMYWYRQDPGQGLRLIYYSQIVNDFQKGDIAEGYSVSREKKESFPLTVTSAQKNPTAFYLCASSIAGTAVRSPLHFGNGTRLTVT.

The V and J genes are TRBV7-6 and TRBJ1-4; 10 bases line up with TRBD1. J was trimmed by 0 bases and V by 5 bases; bases with no gene match: 3. This CDR3 comprises 16 residues. The V gene's germline CDR1 is SGHVS and CDR2 FNYEAQ. In nucleotides, the CDR3 is TGTGCCAGCAGCCGCGGACAGGGGGCAACTAATGAAAAACTGTTTTTT. This gives the protein CASSRGQGATNEKLFF.